This T cell receptor (beta chain) was observed in a study of response to subunit inactivated influenza vaccine. Findings and caveats of the study: The study's authors posited that every seasonal influenza vaccination enlists few new T cells.

Ten or more counts support this clonotype. The antigen remains unidentified. In TCRdb, the RT-PCR reads were re-called with MiXCR into one record per CDR3 protein. The sample has 400,000 to 650,000 distinct CDR3 sequences; less than 7.5% are singletons. The sequenced sample was PBMCs from blood, obtained approximately 25 months after vaccination. This receptor was identified in a man aged 45-69 years who received an inactivated influenza vaccine.

The CDR3 DNA follows: TGTGCCAGCAGCTCGGGACTAGCGGCGAACACCGGGGAGCTGTTTTTT. It specifies CASSSGLAANTGELFF. J is TRBJ2-2 and V is TRBV5-5; 11 bases fit TRBD2. The CDR3 is 16 amino acids. The V segment lost 3 bases and the J segment 0 bases; nucleotides outside the gene matches: 1. CDR1 is SGHKS and CDR2 is YYEKEE in the germline V gene (reference sequence). Supplemented by reference TRBV5-5 and TRBJ2-2, the full variable domain reads DAGVTQSPTHLIKTRGQQVTLRCSPISGHKSVSWYQQVLGQGPQFIFQYYEKEERGRGNFPDRFSARQFPNYSSELNVNALLLGDSALYLCASSSGLAANTGELFFGEGSRLTVL.